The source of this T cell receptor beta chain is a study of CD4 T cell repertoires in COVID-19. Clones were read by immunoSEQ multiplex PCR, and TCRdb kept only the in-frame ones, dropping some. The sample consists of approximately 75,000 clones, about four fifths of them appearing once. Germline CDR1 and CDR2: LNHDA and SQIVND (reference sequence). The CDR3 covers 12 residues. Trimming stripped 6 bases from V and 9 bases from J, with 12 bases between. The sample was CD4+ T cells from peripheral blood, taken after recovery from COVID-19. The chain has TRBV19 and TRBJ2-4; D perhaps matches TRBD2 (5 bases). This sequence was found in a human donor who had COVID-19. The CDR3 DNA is TGTGCCAGTAGCGCTGACGAGGGCATTCAGTACTTC. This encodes CASSADEGIQYF.